The rows below give T cell receptor beta chains drawn from one sample of a study of identical twins. One entry per CDR3 protein results from TCRdb running MiXCR on the 5' RACE reads. The sample consists of roughly 480,000 distinct CDR3 sequences, more than 20% of them appearing once. This sample was also put to use in a study of T cells expressing NK-cell markers.

Sequencing was performed on CD4+ T cells sorted from blood. These receptors all stem from a woman under 30 in good health. Each CDR3 is given with its conserved first and last residue. The order of the fields is J gene, CDR3 length, clone size, D gene, V gene, CDR3 DNA, CDR3 protein. A D gene is named only where the DNA matches it firmly. Some rows mark clone size as missing; the rest say once, few, many or name a class of expanded clone.

>TRBJ2-1|15|few|NA|TRBV7-2
TGTGCCAGCAGCTTATACGGGGGGCCCTACAATGAGCAGTTCTTC
CASSLYGGPYNEQFF
>TRBJ2-7|13|few|NA|TRBV7-9
TGTGCCAGCAGCTTAGAAGGGTTCGGCGAGCAGTACTTC
CASSLEGFGEQYF
>TRBJ2-5|13|few|TRBD2|TRBV20-1
TGCAGTGCTAGCGGTCGGCGGGGGGAGACCCAGTACTTC
CSASGRRGETQYF
>TRBJ2-7|15|NA|NA|TRBV20-1
TGCAGTGCTCGTAGGGACCGCTCCTCAGTCCACGAGCAGTACTTC
CSARRDRSSVHEQYF
>TRBJ2-7|18|NA|TRBD2|TRBV11-2
TGTGCCAGCAGTCGAGAGGGGGGTAGCGGGAGTCACTCCTACGAGCAGTACTTC
CASSREGGSGSHSYEQYF
>TRBJ2-7|14|few|TRBD2|TRBV29-1
TGCAGCGCCGCCCCGGGACTAGCACCTTACGAGCAGTACTTC
CSAAPGLAPYEQYF
>TRBJ1-2|11|NA|NA|TRBV12-3/TRBV12-4
TGTGCCAGCAGGTGCTGGGGAGGCTACACCTTC
CASRCWGGYTF
>TRBJ2-5|14|NA|NA|TRBV12-5
TGTGCTAGTGGCCCGGCGGTCCCCAAAGAGACCCAGTACTTC
CASGPAVPKETQYF
>TRBJ2-3|14|NA|NA|TRBV12-3/TRBV12-4
TGTGCCAGCAGTTTAGGGGCCTACACAGATACGCAGTATTTT
CASSLGAYTDTQYF
>TRBJ2-3|19|NA|NA|TRBV5-1
TGCGCCAGCAGCTCCTTGGGAGGCAGGAGGTACTCTAGCACAGATACGCAGTATTTT
CASSSLGGRRYSSTDTQYF
>TRBJ2-4|13|NA|NA|TRBV7-2
TGTGCCAGCAGCTTAGTTGGATGGGGCATTCAGTACTTC
CASSLVGWGIQYF
>TRBJ2-3|13|few|TRBD1|TRBV29-1
TGCAGCGTTGCCGGGACAGTCACAGATACGCAGTATTTT
CSVAGTVTDTQYF
>TRBJ2-7|13|NA|NA|TRBV6-1
TGTGCCAGCCGGGACTCCCTGGGGGGCGAGCAGTACTTC
CASRDSLGGEQYF
>TRBJ2-5|14|few|NA|TRBV5-1
TGCGCCAGCAGTCGTAGTACGGGCATAGAGACCCAGTACTTC
CASSRSTGIETQYF
>TRBJ2-1|14|NA|NA|TRBV30
TGTGCCTGGGTGGGGACAAGGTCCTACAATGAGCAGTTCTTC
CAWVGTRSYNEQFF
>TRBJ1-4|15|NA|NA|TRBV12-3/TRBV12-4
TGTGCCAGCAGCCCGGGACTTCCGAGAGGTGAAAAACAGTTTTTT
CASSPGLPRGEKQFF
>TRBJ2-7|12|many|NA|TRBV20-1
TGCAGCGCAACTCCGGGGACCTACGAGCAGTACTTC
CSATPGTYEQYF
>TRBJ1-1|15|NA|NA|TRBV12-3/TRBV12-4
TGTGCCAGCAGTTCCCAAACCCCCCGGGGGCTTGGAGCTTTCTTT
CASSSQTPRGLGAFF
>TRBJ2-5|13|few|NA|TRBV3-1
TGTGCCAGCAGCCGGGGGATCCAAGAGACCCAGTACTTC
CASSRGIQETQYF
>TRBJ2-7|12|few|NA|TRBV20-1
TGCAGTGCTAGTCTGGGCGCCTACGAGCAGTACTTC
CSASLGAYEQYF
>TRBJ2-2|16|NA|TRBD2|TRBV5-1
TGCGCCAGCAGCCAACTAGCGGGGGCGAACACCGGGGAGCTGTTTTTT
CASSQLAGANTGELFF
>TRBJ2-1|17|few|NA|TRBV5-1
TGCGCCAGCAGCTTGGGGATGGCGGCTGCCTCCTACAATGAGCAGTTCTTC
CASSLGMAAASYNEQFF